The sequence of this T cell receptor (beta chain) was determined in a study of T-cell reconstitution after alpha-beta-depleted transplantation in children (TCRdb year 2016). At the level of the whole study: Using TCR repertoire profiling, the study quantitatively followed how T-cell immune reconstitution unfolded in children after TCRalphabeta/CD19-depleted allogeneic hematopoietic cell transplantation.

This clonotype qualifies as medium-sized (0.01 to 0.1%). What this receptor recognizes is not known. Base qualities are missing; no much larger clone stands one base away. The library was made by PCR. Sequencing was performed on an Illumina HiSeq 2500. Molecular barcoding was employed in the preparation of TCR libraries, with unique molecular identifiers being used to normalize TCRbeta repertoire quantification. TCRdb trimmed the raw reads at Q25, called clones with MiXCR and kept productive beta chains. When rows share a CDR3 protein, they turn into one entry using the most common DNA and genes. The sample table contains about 170,000 distinct CDR3 sequences; only one count was recorded for 11% of them. The ten most abundant clones make up roughly 13% of the sample. Broad study findings and their caveats: About two months after transplant, the apparently early recovery of alphabetaT-cell counts reportedly depended on just several hundred clones that had expanded rapidly and came from non-depleted graft cells. The frequencies of hyperexpanded clones fell over the following months, and after one year, T-cell counts and TCRbeta diversity were mostly attributed to newly produced T cells. The high TCRbeta diversity at day 60 in some patients was ascribed to recipient T cells and intrathymic progenitors that had survived conditioning.

Deletion took 5 bases off V and 1 base off J, with a span of 8 bases between the germline ends. The CDR3 contains 13 residues, cysteine and phenylalanine counted. The retained sequence is limited to the CDR3, 39 bases, with the frame set at the first base. The germline V gene (reference sequence) supplies CDR1 SEHNR and CDR2 FQNEAQ. The treatment or condition label, as the study defines it: allogeneic hematopoietic cell transplantation with graft depleted of TCRalphabeta T cells and CD19 B cells. Transplant recipients were children who received TCRalphabeta/CD19-depleted allogeneic hematopoietic cell grafts.

The source material was PBMCs, sampled before TCRalphabeta/CD19-depleted stem cell transplant. The sequence links TRBV7-9 to TRBJ2-5, with the D gene too uncertain to name. The receptor comes from a boy between 2 and 10 years old with acute myeloid leukemia, due to receive a stem cell transplant. The bases are TGTGCCAGCAGCCCCCGGGCCCAAGAGACCCAGTACTTC. This gives the protein CASSPRAQETQYF.